Below are 30 T cell receptor beta chains sequenced from a single sample in a study of spatial heterogeneity in lung cancer. Study-wide results and caveats: For expanded intratumoral alpha and beta TCRs, counts tracked tumor mutation counts.

Described time point: sample taken at primary tumor resection. No antigen is known for these receptors. MiXCR, run by TCRdb on the 5' RACE reads, gives a single entry per CDR3 protein. Of 7,500 to 8,000 distinct CDR3 sequences listed, roughly 6.5% were seen once; the top ten hold roughly a sixth. The sequences come from lung tumor tissue, collected at surgery. The receptors stem from a female donor with early-stage non-small cell lung cancer.

In its sample, this clonotype ranks as medium-sized. A library prepared for alpha chains yielded this beta chain as an off-target read; its size is of little meaning. The chain is built from TRBV28 and TRBJ1-1; the D is unclear. This CDR3 is 12 amino acids long. Germline CDR1 is MDHEN and CDR2 is SYDVKM. Between the trimmed V and J ends, which lost 10 bases and 8 bases, there was a span of 17 bases. The CDR3: CATGWVGQEAFF. Here the CDR3 DNA reads TGTGCCACCGGGTGGGTTGGTCAGGAAGCTTTCTTT.

By share, this clonotype counts as medium-sized (0.01 to 0.1%). This beta chain turned up in a library designed for alpha chains; as an off-target read, its abundance says little. This chain connects TRBV20-1 to TRBJ2-5; TRBD1 might be the D (6 bases). Germline lookup yields CDR1 DFQATT and CDR2 SNEGSKA (reference sequence). Trimming removed 0 bases from V and 5 bases from J, with 19 bases in between. The CDR3 has 16 amino acids. The CDR3 sequence: CSARDMGRGSKETQYF. In DNA form, the CDR3 reads TGCAGTGCTAGAGATATGGGCAGGGGTAGCAAGGAGACCCAGTACTTC.

This clonotype is labeled medium-sized. This beta chain is a stray sequence in a library constructed for alpha chains; its clone size is not meaningful. The chain combines TRBV7-6 with TRBJ1-4, with no clear D. There are 14 residues in the CDR3. Trimming stripped 5 bases from V and 3 bases from J, with 10 bases between. Germline V gene data show CDR1 as SGHVS and CDR2 as FNYEAQ. The CDR3 sequence: CASSPEVSNEKLFF. The DNA for the CDR3 is TGTGCCAGCAGCCCGGAAGTCTCTAATGAAAAACTGTTTTTT.

Many counts were recorded for this clonotype. This beta chain was picked up by a library intended for alpha chains and is off target, so its count carries little meaning. The rearrangement joins TRBV6-6 to TRBJ2-3; D is undetermined. Germline CDR1 is MNHNY and CDR2 is SVGAGI (reference sequence). Trimming stripped 7 bases from V and 2 bases from J, with 13 bases between. This CDR3 comprises 14 residues. CDR3 sequence (DNA): TGTGCCAGCACCCCCGGGTCCCACACAGATACGCAGTATTTT. Protein product: CASTPGSHTDTQYF.

This clonotype was seen ten or more times. In a library made to pick up alpha chains, this beta chain is a stray read with a size that means little. The V and J genes are TRBV11-2 and TRBJ2-5; D may be TRBD1 or TRBD2 (5 bases each). Trimming shortened V by 0 bases and J by 0 bases, and 8 bases separated the two germline ends. This CDR3 is built from 15 residues. From germline, CDR1 is SGHAT and CDR2 FQNNGV. The CDR3 DNA reads TGTGCCAGCAGCTTAGATCTGGGACACCAAGAGACCCAGTACTTC. Encoded protein: CASSLDLGHQETQYF.

In its sample, this clonotype ranks as medium-sized. The size of this beta chain means little, since it is a stray read in a library made for alpha chains. This sequence joins TRBV5-1 and TRBJ1-1; the D gene is possibly TRBD1 (5 bases). The CDR3 sequence is 13 residues long. CDR1 and CDR2 (germline): SGHRS, YFSETQ. Trimming took 0 bases from V and 4 from J, leaving 7 bases between them. CDR3: CASSLAGSTEAFF. The CDR3 DNA is TGCGCCAGCAGCTTGGCAGGGAGCACTGAAGCTTTCTTT.

This clonotype was seen many times. Being off target in a library aimed at alpha chains, this beta chain has a size of little meaning. The genes are TRBV7-2 and TRBJ2-7, with 13 bases aligning to TRBD2. V dropped 5 bases and J dropped 5; count of bases not matched to a gene: 3. Germline V gene sequence: CDR1 SGHTA, CDR2 FQGNSA. CDR3 length equals 14 residues. The CDR3 nucleotides read TGTGCCAGCAGCCGGACTAGCGGGAGTAACGAGCAGTACTTC. It codes for CASSRTSGSNEQYF.

The sample holds many counts of this clonotype. The library was designed around alpha chains, so this beta chain is a stray read whose abundance carries little weight. V is TRBV7-2 and J is TRBJ1-2, with 8 bases lining up with TRBD1. Trimming at V came to 1 base and at J to 8 bases, leaving 6 bases not matched to a gene. There are 14 residues in the CDR3. Germline V gene lookup returns CDR1 SGHTA and CDR2 FQGNSA. The CDR3 coding sequence is TGTGCCAGCAGCTTAGATGACAGGGGCAGCGGCTACACCTTC. Amino acid sequence: CASSLDDRGSGYTF.

This clonotype was seen repeatedly, ten times or more. Being off target in a library aimed at alpha chains, this beta chain has a size of little meaning. V gene TRBV7-2 combines with J gene TRBJ2-1; 12 bases fit TRBD2. The germline V gene encodes CDR1 SGHTA and CDR2 FQGNSA. Trimming at V came to 4 bases and at J to 3 bases, leaving 1 base not matched to a gene. There are 15 residues in the CDR3. DNA for the CDR3: TGTGCCAGCAGCTCGACTAGCGGGAGCTACAATGAGCAGTTCTTC. Its translation is CASSSTSGSYNEQFF.

This clonotype is labeled medium-sized. This beta chain is off target for a library built for alpha chains, so its abundance means little. V is TRBV6-1 and J is TRBJ2-2, with a possible D match to TRBD2 (6 bases). V dropped 7 bases and J dropped 4 bases, with 13 bases sitting between them. The CDR3 runs to 14 residues. Looked up from germline, CDR1 is MNHNS and CDR2 is SASEGT. The CDR3 DNA reads as TGTGCCAGCATTCCAGCGGGTATCACCGGGGAGCTGTTTTTT. Translated: CASIPAGITGELFF.

Ten or more counts support this clonotype. For a library built for alpha chains, this beta chain is a stray read; little rests on its size. J is TRBJ2-7 and V is TRBV24-1; D call uncertain. The CDR3 has 12 amino acids. From germline, CDR1 is KGHDR and CDR2 SFDVKD. With 8 bases removed from V and 2 bases from J, the gap between germline ends came to 9 bases. In DNA form, the CDR3 reads TGTGCCACCATCCTCGGAGCCTACGAGCAGTACTTC. It codes for CATILGAYEQYF.

This clonotype came up many times. Being off target in a library aimed at alpha chains, this beta chain has a size of little meaning. This chain joins TRBV12-3 or TRBV12-4 and TRBJ2-2; tentatively, D is TRBD1 (6 bases). The V end lost 4 bases, the J end lost 4 bases, and 7 bases lay between the germline ends. The CDR3 runs 13 residues. The CDR3 DNA reads as TGTGCCAGCAGTTGGGGGCCCACCGGGGAGCTGTTTTTT. Its translation is CASSWGPTGELFF.

This clonotype showed up many times. A library made for alpha chains picked up this beta chain off target, so its size means little. The chain carries TRBV20-1 and TRBJ2-2; D gene ambiguous. CDR3 length equals 13 residues. V lost 0 bases and J 4 bases, leaving 6 bases between the germline ends. Germline assignment: CDR1 DFQATT and CDR2 SNEGSKA (reference sequence). CDR3 coding DNA: TGCAGTGCTAGAGATCCCACCACCGGGGAGCTGTTTTTT. It specifies CSARDPTTGELFF.

This clonotype was found many times. Because this beta chain is a stray read in a library intended to capture alpha chains, its abundance should not be given much weight. The rearrangement links TRBV12-3 or TRBV12-4 to TRBJ1-1; the match to TRBD1 covers 9 bases. The CDR3 has 13 amino acids. V was clipped by 4 bases and J by 8 bases; unmatched bases: 5. The CDR3 loop is CASSYGTGMEAFF. The CDR3 bases are TGTGCCAGCAGTTACGGGACAGGGATGGAAGCTTTCTTT.

In its sample, this clonotype ranks as medium-sized. This beta chain was picked up by a library intended for alpha chains and is off target, so its count carries little meaning. This chain uses TRBV27 with TRBJ2-1, with 8 bases matching TRBD1. This CDR3 region has 17 residues. Germline CDR1 MNHEY, CDR2 SMNVEV (reference sequence). V gave up 3 bases and J gave up 4 bases; unmatched junction bases: 11. The chain's CDR3 is CASSLAGTGRPYNEQFF. The CDR3 DNA reads TGTGCCAGCAGTTTGGCCGGGACAGGACGACCATACAATGAGCAGTTCTTC.

This clonotype occurred many times. This beta chain came through as a stray read in a library set up for alpha chains, and its size says little. The chain employs TRBV7-2 and TRBJ1-3; a weak D match, TRBD1 (5 bases). Trimming pared 2 bases from V and 3 bases from J, leaving 8 bases between. The CDR3 is made up of 14 amino acids. Germline CDR1 SGHTA, CDR2 FQGNSA. In DNA form, the CDR3 reads TGTGCCAGCAGCTTAACGGGGGGTGGAAACACCATATATTTT. Translated, it gives CASSLTGGGNTIYF.

This clonotype was observed many times. Because this beta chain is a stray read in a library intended to capture alpha chains, its abundance should not be given much weight. The rearrangement links TRBV10-3 to TRBJ1-6; D is unresolved. Trimming stripped 2 bases from V and 1 base from J, with 9 bases between. The CDR3 is 16 amino acids. CDR1 is ENHRY and CDR2 is SYGVKD in the germline V gene. CDR3 sequence (DNA): TGTGCCATCAGTGAGAGGGAAGCTTCCTATAATTCACCCCTCCACTTT. Protein sequence: CAISEREASYNSPLHF.

This clonotype occurred many times. The library was designed around alpha chains, so this beta chain is a stray read whose abundance carries little weight. The chain combines TRBV9 with TRBJ2-5; 8 nucleotides line up with TRBD2. With V trimmed by 0 bases and J by 3 bases, 10 bases remained unmatched. The CDR3 is made up of 17 amino acids. The V gene's germline CDR1 is SGDLS and CDR2 YYNGEE. The CDR3 loop is CASSVGDGRVVKETQYF. In nucleotides, the CDR3 is TGTGCCAGCAGCGTAGGAGACGGGAGGGTCGTAAAAGAGACCCAGTACTTC.

This clonotype has a count of ten or more. For a library built for alpha chains, this beta chain is a stray read; little rests on its size. This chain connects TRBV20-1 to TRBJ2-7; D gene unclear. Per the germline V gene, CDR1 is DFQATT and CDR2 is SNEGSKA (reference sequence). The CDR3 length is 15 residues. V dropped 2 bases and J dropped 2 bases, with 16 bases sitting between them. CDR3 amino acids: CSARHNARGTYEQYF. In DNA, the CDR3 is TGCAGTGCTAGACACAATGCACGTGGGACCTACGAGCAGTACTTC.

In this sample, this clonotype is medium-sized (0.01 to 0.1%). Because this beta chain is a stray read in a library intended to capture alpha chains, its abundance should not be given much weight. The chain couples TRBV19 to TRBJ2-1, with D possibly being TRBD1 or TRBD2 (5 bases each). Deletions cut 8 bases from V and 6 bases from J, with 17 bases between. This CDR3 is built from 14 residues. CDR1 is LNHDA, CDR2 SQIVND, per germline (reference sequence). The CDR3 DNA is TGTGCCAGTGCCGGGTCGGGACGGGTCAATGAGCAGTTCTTC. Its protein product is CASAGSGRVNEQFF. The full variable domain, rest sourced from reference TRBV19 and TRBJ2-1, is DGGITQSPKYLFRKEGQNVTLSCEQNLNHDAMYWYRQDPGQGLRLIYYSQIVNDFQKGDIAEGYSVSREKKESFPLTVTSAQKNPTAFYLCASAGSGRVNEQFFGPGTRLTVL.

In its sample, this clonotype was seen many times. As an off-target read in a library built for alpha chains, this beta chain has a frequency of little significance. The gene calls are TRBV10-3 and TRBJ2-7; the match to TRBD2 covers 12 bases. The CDR3 has 21 residues. CDR1 and CDR2 from the germline V gene are ENHRY and SYGVKD. The junction had 24 bases not matched to a gene; V was cut back by 5 bases and J by 4 bases. The CDR3 region is CAISTTPPGTSGSRGRYEQYF. CDR3 DNA: TGTGCCATCAGTACTACTCCCCCCGGGACTAGCGGGTCCCGAGGGCGATACGAGCAGTACTTC.

This clonotype is termed medium-sized. This beta chain lies outside the target of a library built for alpha chains; its clone size means little. The chain recombines TRBV11-2 with TRBJ1-1, with a tentative D call TRBD1 (5 bases). Germline V gene lookup returns CDR1 SGHAT and CDR2 FQNNGV. V was shortened by 2 bases and J by 0 bases, with 10 bases between the two germline ends. This CDR3 spans 15 amino acids. CDR3 coding DNA: TGTGCCAGCAGCTTAATAAACAGGTTGAACACTGAAGCTTTCTTT. It encodes CASSLINRLNTEAFF.

This clonotype was detected ten times or more. This beta chain was picked up by a library intended for alpha chains and is off target, so its count carries little meaning. The V gene is TRBV11-1, the J gene TRBJ1-4; D unresolved. V lost 3 bases, J lost 0 bases, and 5 bases lay in between. Germline CDR1 and CDR2: SGHAT and FQDESV (reference sequence). The length of the CDR3 is 14 residues. The CDR3 DNA reads as TGTGCCAGCAGCTTCAGCACAACTAATGAAAAACTGTTTTTT. This translates into CASSFSTTNEKLFF.

By proportion, this clonotype is medium-sized. This beta chain turned up in a library designed for alpha chains; as an off-target read, its abundance says little. The V and J genes are TRBV2 and TRBJ2-7, with TRBD1 matching over 8 bases. This CDR3 spans 15 amino acids. Germline CDR1 SNHLY, CDR2 FYNNEI. Trimming took 6 bases from V and 5 from J; bases not matched to a gene: 12. As DNA, the CDR3 is TGTGCCAGCAGCGAATTTGGACAGGGCCCAAACGAGCAGTACTTC. Amino acids: CASSEFGQGPNEQYF.

In its sample, this clonotype ranks as medium-sized. Since it is a stray read in a library aimed at alpha chains, this beta chain has a size that is not meaningful. The rearrangement links TRBV4-2 to TRBJ1-5; maybe TRBD1 (5 bases). Trimming took 1 base from V and 1 from J, leaving 8 bases between them. The germline CDR1 and CDR2 sequences are LGHNA and YNFKEQ. The CDR3 runs to 15 residues. The CDR3 spells CASSQVAGSNQPQHF. DNA of the CDR3: TGTGCCAGCAGCCAAGTAGCAGGGAGCAATCAGCCCCAGCATTTT.

This clonotype showed up just a few times. Because the library targeted alpha chains, this beta chain is an off-target read whose size means little. This chain links TRBV20-1 with TRBJ2-1; 11 bases match TRBD2. The V and J ends lost 0 bases and 7 bases, in that order; junction bases with no gene match: 11. CDR1 is DFQATT, CDR2 SNEGSKA, per germline (reference sequence). The CDR3 totals 17 residues. CDR3 sequence: CSARDPVGLADGNEQFF. In nucleotides, the CDR3 is TGCAGTGCTAGAGACCCGGTGGGACTAGCGGATGGGAATGAGCAGTTCTTC.

Concerning this clonotype: For a library built for alpha chains, this beta chain is a stray read; little rests on its size. The rearrangement links TRBV5-4 to TRBJ2-3; 14 bases map to TRBD2. Germline V lookup: CDR1 SGHNT, CDR2 YYREEE (reference sequence). Unmatched junction bases numbered 4, after V lost 4 bases and J lost 0 bases. CDR3 length: 17 amino acids. The CDR3 reads CASSRGTSGGSTDTQYF. The CDR3 DNA follows: TGTGCCAGCAGCAGAGGGACTAGCGGGGGCAGCACAGATACGCAGTATTTT.

The table lists this clonotype with many counts. This beta chain came through as a stray read in a library set up for alpha chains, and its size says little. The rearrangement links TRBV10-3 to TRBJ2-3, with 7 bases fitting TRBD2. Trimming at V came to 0 bases and at J to 0 bases, leaving 0 bases not matched to a gene. The CDR3 is made up of 15 amino acids. Per germline, CDR1 ENHRY and CDR2 SYGVKD. The CDR3 is CAISESSGSTDTQYF. In nucleotides, the CDR3 is TGTGCCATCAGTGAGTCTAGCGGGAGCACAGATACGCAGTATTTT.

This clonotype was found many times. Found in a library prepared for alpha chains, this beta chain is an off-target read, and its abundance has little meaning. V usage is TRBV7-3 and J usage is TRBJ2-5; D may be TRBD2 (7 bases). This CDR3 region has 16 residues. V lost 1 base, J lost 3 bases, and 15 bases lay in between. The germline CDR1 and CDR2 sequences are SGHTA and FQGTGA. CDR3 sequence (DNA): TGTGCCAGCAGCTTAAATCCGCGGGGGCAGAAAGAGACCCAGTACTTC. It yields the protein CASSLNPRGQKETQYF.

By sample share, this clonotype is medium-sized. With the library built for alpha chains, this beta chain is off target and its frequency is not meaningful. This chain links TRBV5-1 with TRBJ2-5, with 9 bases identical to TRBD1. Germline CDR1 SGHRS, CDR2 YFSETQ. Losses at the gene ends were 4 bases for V and 3 bases for J; bases not matched to a gene: 7. CDR3 length: 15 residues. Here the CDR3 reads CASSRQGGAEETQYF. CDR3 bases: TGCGCCAGCAGCCGACAGGGGGGCGCTGAAGAGACCCAGTACTTC.